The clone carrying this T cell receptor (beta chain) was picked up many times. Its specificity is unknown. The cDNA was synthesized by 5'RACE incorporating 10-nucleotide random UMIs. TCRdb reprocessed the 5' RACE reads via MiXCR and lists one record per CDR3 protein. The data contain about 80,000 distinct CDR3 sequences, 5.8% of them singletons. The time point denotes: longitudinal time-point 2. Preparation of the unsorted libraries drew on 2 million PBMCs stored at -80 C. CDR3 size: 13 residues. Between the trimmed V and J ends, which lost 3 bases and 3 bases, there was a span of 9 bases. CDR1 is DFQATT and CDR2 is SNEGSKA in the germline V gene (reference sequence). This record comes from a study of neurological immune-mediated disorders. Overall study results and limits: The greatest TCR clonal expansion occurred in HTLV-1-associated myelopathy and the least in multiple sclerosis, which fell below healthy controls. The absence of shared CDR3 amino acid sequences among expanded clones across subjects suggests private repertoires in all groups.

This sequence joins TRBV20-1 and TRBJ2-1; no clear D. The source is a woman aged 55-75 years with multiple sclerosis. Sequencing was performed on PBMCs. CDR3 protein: CSASEAGYNEQFF. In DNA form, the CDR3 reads TGCAGTGCTAGTGAGGCCGGCTACAATGAGCAGTTCTTC.